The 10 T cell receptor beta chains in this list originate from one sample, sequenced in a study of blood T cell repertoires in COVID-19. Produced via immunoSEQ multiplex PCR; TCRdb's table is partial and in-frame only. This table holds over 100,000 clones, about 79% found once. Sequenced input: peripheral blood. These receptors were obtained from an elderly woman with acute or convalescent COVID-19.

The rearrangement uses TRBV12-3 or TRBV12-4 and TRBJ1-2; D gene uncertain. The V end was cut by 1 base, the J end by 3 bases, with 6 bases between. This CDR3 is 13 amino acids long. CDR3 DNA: TGTGCCAGCAGTTTAGAGCAGGACTATGGCTACACCTTC. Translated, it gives CASSLEQDYGYTF.

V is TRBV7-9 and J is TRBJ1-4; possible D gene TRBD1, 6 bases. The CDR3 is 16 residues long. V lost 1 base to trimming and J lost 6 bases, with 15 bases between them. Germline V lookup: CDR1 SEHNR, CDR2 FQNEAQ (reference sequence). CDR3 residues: CASSLGDIPGDEKLFF. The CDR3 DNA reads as TGTGCCAGCAGCTTAGGGGACATCCCTGGAGATGAAAAACTGTTTTTT. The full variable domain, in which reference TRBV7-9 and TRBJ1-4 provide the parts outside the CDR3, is DTGVSQNPRHKITKRGQNVTFRCDPISEHNRLYWYRQTLGQGPEFLTYFQNEAQLEKSRLLSDRFSAERPKGSFSTLEIQRTEQGDSAMYLCASSLGDIPGDEKLFFGSGTQLSVL.

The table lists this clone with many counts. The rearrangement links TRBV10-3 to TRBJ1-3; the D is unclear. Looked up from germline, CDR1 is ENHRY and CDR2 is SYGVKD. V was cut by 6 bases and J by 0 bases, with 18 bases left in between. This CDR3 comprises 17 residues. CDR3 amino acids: CAIRARAGESSGNTIYF. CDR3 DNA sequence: TGTGCCATCAGGGCCCGTGCAGGCGAAAGCTCTGGAAACACCATATATTTT.

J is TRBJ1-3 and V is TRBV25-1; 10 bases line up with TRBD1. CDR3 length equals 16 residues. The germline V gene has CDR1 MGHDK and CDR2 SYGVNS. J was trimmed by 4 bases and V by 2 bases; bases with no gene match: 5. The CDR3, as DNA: TGTGCCAGCAGTGAACCTGGGACAGGGGTAGGAAACACCATATATTTT. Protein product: CASSEPGTGVGNTIYF.

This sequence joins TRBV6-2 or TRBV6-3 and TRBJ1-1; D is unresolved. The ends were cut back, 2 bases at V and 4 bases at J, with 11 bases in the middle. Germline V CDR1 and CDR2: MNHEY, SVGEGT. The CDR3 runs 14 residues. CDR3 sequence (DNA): TGTGCCAGCAGTTACCCCGACATCAGCACTGAAGCTTTCTTT. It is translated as CASSYPDISTEAFF.

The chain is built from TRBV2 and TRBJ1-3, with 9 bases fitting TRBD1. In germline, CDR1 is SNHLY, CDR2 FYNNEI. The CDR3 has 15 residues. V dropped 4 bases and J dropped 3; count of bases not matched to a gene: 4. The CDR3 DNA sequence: TGTGCCAGCAGTGTACAGGGGGCGGTTGGAAACACCATATATTTT. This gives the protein CASSVQGAVGNTIYF.

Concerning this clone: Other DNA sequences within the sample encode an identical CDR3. In nucleotides, the CDR3 is TGCGCCAGCAGCTTGGAACAGGGGACCACTGAAGCTTTCTTT. It translates to CASSLEQGTTEAFF. The chain couples TRBV5-1 to TRBJ1-1; 7 nucleotides match TRBD1. Per germline, CDR1 SGHRS and CDR2 YFSETQ. The V segment lost 0 bases and the J segment 4 bases; nucleotides outside the gene matches: 3. The CDR3 consists of 14 residues.

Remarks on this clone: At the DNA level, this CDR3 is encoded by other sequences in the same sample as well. The chain's CDR3 is CASSLARSTDTQYF. As DNA, the CDR3 is TGTGCCAGCAGCTTAGCCAGAAGCACAGATACGCAGTATTTT. The V call is TRBV7-2, the J call TRBJ2-3; D call uncertain. The CDR3 runs to 14 residues. V dropped 0 bases and J dropped 0 bases, with 4 bases sitting between them. The germline gives CDR1 SGHTA, CDR2 FQGNSA.

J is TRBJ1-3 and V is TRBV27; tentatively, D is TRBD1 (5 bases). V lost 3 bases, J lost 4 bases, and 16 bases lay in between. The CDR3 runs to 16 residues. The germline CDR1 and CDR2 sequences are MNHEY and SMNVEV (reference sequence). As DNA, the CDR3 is TGTGCCAGCAGTTTCTATCCGGGACTTTCAGGAAACACCATATATTTT. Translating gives CASSFYPGLSGNTIYF.

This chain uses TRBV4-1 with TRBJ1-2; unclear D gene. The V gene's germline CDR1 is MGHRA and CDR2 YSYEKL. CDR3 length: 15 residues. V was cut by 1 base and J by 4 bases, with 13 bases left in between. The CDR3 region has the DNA TGCGCCAGCAGCCAAGGTTTTCGCGGGAGCTATGGCTACACCTTC. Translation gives CASSQGFRGSYGYTF.